Presented here are 10 T cell receptor beta chains from one specimen sequenced in a study of cytomegalovirus exposure and HLA in healthy donors (dated by TCRdb to 2016 to 2017). Preparation of the library involved the immunoSEQ multiplex PCR assay. For the multiplex PCR, a mixture combining 60 forward primers for TCR Vbeta segments and 13 reverse primers for TCR Jbeta segments was used. TCRdb stores this immuneACCESS table with in-frame sequences only. Part of the clones is absent; in the studies checked, under half of the shortfall reflects unresolved V genes, and no reason is known for the rest. A total of approximately 160,000 clones appear in this sample, roughly 80% of them only once. 4.5% of the sample goes to the ten largest clones. Sample: PBMCs. These receptors were obtained from a woman aged 45-65 years in good health and CMV-seropositive.

The CDR3 here is CASSLTQGYGYTF. In DNA, the CDR3 is TGTGCCAGCAGTTTAACCCAGGGGTATGGCTACACCTTC. This sequence joins TRBV27 and TRBJ1-2; D possibly corresponds to TRBD1 (6 bases). Between the trimmed V and J ends, which lost 2 bases and 5 bases, there was a span of 9 bases. CDR1 MNHEY and CDR2 SMNVEV come from the germline V gene (reference sequence). The CDR3 covers 13 residues.

This clone was seen only once. The chain has TRBV2 and TRBJ2-1; D is undetermined. The CDR3 is made up of 12 amino acids. CDR1 and CDR2 (germline): SNHLY, FYNNEI. V was cut by 7 bases and J by 8 bases, with 12 bases left in between. In DNA, the CDR3 is TGTGCCAGCACGCCAGGCTGGTATGAGCAGTTCTTC. This codes for CASTPGWYEQFF.

This sequence joins TRBV7-8 and TRBJ2-1, with a possible D match to TRBD1 (6 bases). The CDR3 consists of 14 residues. V lost 5 bases and J 5 bases, leaving 13 bases between the germline ends. Per germline, CDR1 SGHVS and CDR2 FQNEAQ. The CDR3: CASSPKQGHNEQFF. In DNA form, the CDR3 reads TGTGCCAGCAGCCCGAAACAGGGACACAATGAGCAGTTCTTC.

The chain joins TRBV5-1 to TRBJ2-5, with 7 bases that match TRBD2. Trimming cost V 0 bases and J 0 bases; bases outside gene matches: 5. Germline-derived CDR1 and CDR2 are SGHRS and YFSETQ. The CDR3 has 16 residues. CDR3 in amino acids: CASSLVYSGNQETQYF. CDR3 coding DNA: TGCGCCAGCAGCTTGGTATACAGCGGGAACCAAGAGACCCAGTACTTC.

The V gene is TRBV28, the J gene TRBJ1-2; tentatively, D is TRBD1 (6 bases). The CDR3 is 14 amino acids. V was trimmed by 2 bases and J by 4 bases, leaving 11 bases between them. Germline CDR1 MDHEN, CDR2 SYDVKM. The CDR3 DNA sequence: TGTGCCAGCAGTTTAGGGGGGGCAGTCTATGGCTACACCTTC. Amino acids: CASSLGGAVYGYTF.

The chain couples TRBV7-2 to TRBJ1-2; D perhaps matches TRBD1 (5 bases). Per the germline V gene, CDR1 is SGHTA and CDR2 is FQGNSA. Trimming took 5 bases from V and 6 from J, leaving 19 bases between them. This CDR3 has 15 amino acids. Here the CDR3 DNA reads TGTGCCAGCAGCCCTTACCCGGGGGAGGGTCATGGCTACACCTTC. Translation: CASSPYPGEGHGYTF.

The rearrangement joins TRBV4-2 to TRBJ1-6; 8 nucleotides line up with TRBD1. In germline, CDR1 is LGHNA, CDR2 YNFKEQ. The CDR3 has 17 residues. The V segment lost 0 bases and the J segment 10 bases; nucleotides outside the gene matches: 11. CDR3 nucleotide sequence: TGTGCCAGCAGCCAAGAGAGGAGAACAGGGGGATTATCACCCCTCCACTTT. It translates to CASSQERRTGGLSPLHF.

This rearrangement joins TRBV29-1 to TRBJ2-1; TRBD2 aligns across 8 bases. The CDR3 loop spans 14 amino acids. J gave up 0 bases and V 5 bases, and 3 bases lay outside the gene matches. Germline V CDR1 and CDR2: SQVTM, ANQGSEA. CDR3 protein: CSVRTSGSYNEQFF. In DNA form, the CDR3 reads TGCAGCGTTCGAACTAGCGGCTCCTACAATGAGCAGTTCTTC.

This clone was recorded a few times. V gene TRBV19 combines with J gene TRBJ2-1, with a weak D call TRBD1 (5 bases). Germline V lookup: CDR1 LNHDA, CDR2 SQIVND (reference sequence). V gave up 3 bases and J gave up 8 bases, with 14 bases separating them. CDR3 size: 14 residues. CDR3 amino acids: CASSITRERDEQFF. The CDR3 nucleotides are TGTGCCAGTAGTATTACCAGGGAAAGGGATGAGCAGTTCTTC.

The genes are TRBV5-1 and TRBJ2-3; TRBD2 matches at 12 bases. The germline gives CDR1 SGHRS, CDR2 YFSETQ. This CDR3 is built from 15 residues. Trimming took 4 bases from V and 4 from J; bases not matched to a gene: 4. CDR3 amino acids: CASSEGTSGPDTQYF. CDR3 in DNA: TGCGCCAGCAGCGAAGGGACTAGCGGGCCAGATACGCAGTATTTT.